This T cell receptor (beta chain) emerged from a study of memory CD4+ T cells and cytomegalovirus serostatus. V lost 4 bases and J lost 3, with 7 bases in between. The CDR3 totals 13 residues. Germline V lookup: CDR1 KGHSH, CDR2 LQKENI. Single viable CD3+CD4+CD8-CD45RO+ cells were sorted as the memory CD4+ T cells. Produced via immunoSEQ multiplex PCR; TCRdb's table is partial and in-frame only. The data contain about 46,000 clones, 60% to 80% of them seen just once; the ten biggest clones take up approximately 1%. The source material was memory CD4+ T cells from blood. The chain links TRBV18 to TRBJ1-5, with D unresolved. This receptor was obtained from an adult in good health and CMV-seronegative. The CDR3: CASSRVSNQPQHF. The CDR3 DNA is TGTGCCAGCTCACGGGTCTCCAATCAGCCCCAGCATTTT.